This T cell receptor beta chain stems from a study of tissue T cells after allogeneic stem cell transplantation. This clone has just a few counts. Genes here carry mouse names. Assay: immunoSEQ multiplex PCR; the TCRdb copy retains only in-frame clones and omits some. There are about 20,000 clones in the sample; over 55% occur only once, and roughly 0.66% lies in the top ten. Sequencing input: spleen. This clonotype was obtained from a female BALB/c mouse in good health. Mouse strain MHC haplotype: H2-d.

This chain's CDR3 is CASSLGGSTGQLYF. The CDR3 bases that were read are TGTGCCAGCAGTTTGGGGGGAAGCACCGGGCAGCTCTAC. The chain links TRBV13-3 to TRBJ2-2; 7 bases are a match to TRBD2. The read ends 1 residue before the CDR3 terminus; that terminus is restored from the germline J gene. This CDR3 contains 14 residues. V was pared by 4 bases and J by 4 bases, with 4 bases of the junction left unmatched. Germline values: CDR1 NNHDY, CDR2 SYVADS.